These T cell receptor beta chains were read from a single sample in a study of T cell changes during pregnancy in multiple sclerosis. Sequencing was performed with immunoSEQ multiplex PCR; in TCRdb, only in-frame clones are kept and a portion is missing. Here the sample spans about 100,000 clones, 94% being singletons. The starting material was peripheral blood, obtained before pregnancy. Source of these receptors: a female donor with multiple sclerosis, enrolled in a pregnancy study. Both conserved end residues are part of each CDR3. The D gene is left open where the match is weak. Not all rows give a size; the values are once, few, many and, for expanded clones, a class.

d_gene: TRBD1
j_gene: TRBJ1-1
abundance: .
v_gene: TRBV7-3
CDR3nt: TGTGCCAGCAGCTTAAGTGCCAGGGGGGACACTGAAGCTTTCTTT
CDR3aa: CASSLSARGDTEAFF

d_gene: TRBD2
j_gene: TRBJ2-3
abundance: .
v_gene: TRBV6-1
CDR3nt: TGTGCCAGCACTAGCGGGAGGCCTAACACAGATACGCAGTATTTT
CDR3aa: CASTSGRPNTDTQYF

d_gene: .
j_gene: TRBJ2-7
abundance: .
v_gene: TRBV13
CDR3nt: TGTGCCAGCAGCTTAGGGAGGGGCGGGGCGGGGAAAAGGGACGAGCAGTACTTC
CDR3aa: CASSLGRGGAGKRDEQYF

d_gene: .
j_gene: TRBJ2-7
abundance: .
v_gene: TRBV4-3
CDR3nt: TGCGCCAGCAGCCAAGGCAGGGGCCGCTCCTACGAGCAGTACTTC
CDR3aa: CASSQGRGRSYEQYF

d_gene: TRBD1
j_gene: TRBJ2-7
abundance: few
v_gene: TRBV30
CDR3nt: TGTGCCTGGAGTTCCCGGGACAGGATGTACGAGCAGTACTTC
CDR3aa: CAWSSRDRMYEQYF

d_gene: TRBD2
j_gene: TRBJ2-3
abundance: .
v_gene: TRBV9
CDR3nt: TGTGCCAGCAGCGCCTCCGGGACTAGCGGAGATACGCAGTATTTT
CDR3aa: CASSASGTSGDTQYF

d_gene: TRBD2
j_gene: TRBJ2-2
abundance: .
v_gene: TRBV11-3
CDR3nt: TGTGCCAGCAGCACAGGACTAGCGGGAGGGGGCACCGGGGAGCTGTTTTTT
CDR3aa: CASSTGLAGGGTGELFF

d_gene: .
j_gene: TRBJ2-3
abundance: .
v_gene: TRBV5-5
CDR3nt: TGTGCCAGCAGCTTACAGGGAGGGGGGAGCACAGATACGCAGTATTTT
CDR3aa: CASSLQGGGSTDTQYF

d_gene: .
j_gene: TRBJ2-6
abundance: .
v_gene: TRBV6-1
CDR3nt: TGTGCCAGCAGTGAAATGACTGCTGGGGCCAACGTCCTGACTTTC
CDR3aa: CASSEMTAGANVLTF

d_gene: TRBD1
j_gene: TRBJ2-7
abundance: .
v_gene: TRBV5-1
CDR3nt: TGCGCCAGCAGCTCCGGCCCGGGACAGGGATACGAGCAGTACTTC
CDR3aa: CASSSGPGQGYEQYF

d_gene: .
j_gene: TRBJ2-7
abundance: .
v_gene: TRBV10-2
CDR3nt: TGCGCCAGCAGCGATCAGGGCCACGAGCAGTACTTC
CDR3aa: CASSDQGHEQYF

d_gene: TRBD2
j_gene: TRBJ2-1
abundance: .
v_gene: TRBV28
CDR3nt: TGTGCCAGCAGTTTCCCAAACGGCGGGAGGGCCCTCAATGAGCAGTTCTTC
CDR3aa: CASSFPNGGRALNEQFF

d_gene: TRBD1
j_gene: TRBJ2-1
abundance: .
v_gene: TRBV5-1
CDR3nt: TGCGCCAGCAGCTTGGTGGCAGGGGGCGCCTCGGGGCAGTTCTTC
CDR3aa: CASSLVAGGASGQFF

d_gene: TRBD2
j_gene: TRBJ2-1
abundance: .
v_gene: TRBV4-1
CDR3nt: TGCGCCAGCAGCCAAGATCGGGTAGCGGGAGAGCAGTTCTTC
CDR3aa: CASSQDRVAGEQFF

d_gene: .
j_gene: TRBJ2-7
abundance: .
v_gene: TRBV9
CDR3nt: TGTGCCAGCAGCGTAGGTACGGGATCTTACTCCTACGAGCAGTACTTC
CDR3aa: CASSVGTGSYSYEQYF

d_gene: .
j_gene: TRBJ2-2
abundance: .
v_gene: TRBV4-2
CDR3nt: TGTGCCAGCAGCCAAGATAGGAACAGGCTAAACACCGGGGAGCTGTTTTTT
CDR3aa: CASSQDRNRLNTGELFF

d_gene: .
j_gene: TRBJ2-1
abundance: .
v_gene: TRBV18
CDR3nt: TGTGCCAGCTCACCACAGGTCATGGCGGGTGAGCAGTTCTTC
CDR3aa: CASSPQVMAGEQFF

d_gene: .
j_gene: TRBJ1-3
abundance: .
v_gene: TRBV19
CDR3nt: TGTGCCAGTAGGGACAGCCCTATCTCTGGAAACACCATATATTTT
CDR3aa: CASRDSPISGNTIYF

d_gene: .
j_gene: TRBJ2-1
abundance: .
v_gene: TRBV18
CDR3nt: TGTGCCAGCTCACCAATTTGGACAAATAGTCATGAGCAGTTCTTC
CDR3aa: CASSPIWTNSHEQFF

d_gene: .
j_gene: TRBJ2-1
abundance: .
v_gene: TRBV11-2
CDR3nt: TGTGCCAGCAGCCCCGACCCAGGGTGGCAGTTCTTC
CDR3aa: CASSPDPGWQFF

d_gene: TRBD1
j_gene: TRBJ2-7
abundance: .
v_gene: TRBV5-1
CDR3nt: TGCGCCAGCAGCTTGACAGGGGACAACTACGAGCAGTACTTC
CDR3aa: CASSLTGDNYEQYF

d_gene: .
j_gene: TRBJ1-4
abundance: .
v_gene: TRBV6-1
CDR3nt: TGTGCCAGCAGTGGTGGGGGGTGGGAAAAACTGTTTTTT
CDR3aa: CASSGGGWEKLFF

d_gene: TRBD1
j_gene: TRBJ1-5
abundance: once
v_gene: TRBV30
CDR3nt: TGTGCCTGGAGTCCCGGCAGGGGGGGCAATCAGCCCCAGCATTTT
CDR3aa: CAWSPGRGGNQPQHF

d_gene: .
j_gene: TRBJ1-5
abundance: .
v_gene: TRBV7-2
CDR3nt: TGTGCCAGCAGCTTACAGGACTTGGGCAATCAGCCCCAGCATTTT
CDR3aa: CASSLQDLGNQPQHF

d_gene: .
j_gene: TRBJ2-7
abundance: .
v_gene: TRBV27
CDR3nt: TGTGCCAGCAGTTCCCGGGACATCGGCTACGAGCAGTACTTC
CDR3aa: CASSSRDIGYEQYF

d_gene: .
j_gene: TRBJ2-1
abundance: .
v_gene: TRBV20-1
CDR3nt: TGCAGTGCTACGGGCAATGAGCAGTTCTTC
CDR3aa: CSATGNEQFF

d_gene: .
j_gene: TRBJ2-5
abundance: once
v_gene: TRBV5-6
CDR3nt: TGTGCCAGCAGCCTGGGGGGGCGACAGGGAGTAGAGACCCAGTACTTC
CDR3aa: CASSLGGRQGVETQYF

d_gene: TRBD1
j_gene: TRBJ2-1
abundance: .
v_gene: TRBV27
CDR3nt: TGTGCCAGCCATTCGCCGGGACAGGGTTACAATGAGCAGTTCTTC
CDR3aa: CASHSPGQGYNEQFF

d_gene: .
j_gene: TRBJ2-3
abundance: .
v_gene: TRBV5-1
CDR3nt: TGCGCCAGCAGCTGGCTTTCAGGCGGGAGCACAGATACGCAGTATTTT
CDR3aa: CASSWLSGGSTDTQYF

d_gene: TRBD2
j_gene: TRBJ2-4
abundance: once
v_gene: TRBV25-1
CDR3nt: TGTGCCAGCAGTGAAGGGGGGGAAAACATTCAGTACTTC
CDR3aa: CASSEGGENIQYF

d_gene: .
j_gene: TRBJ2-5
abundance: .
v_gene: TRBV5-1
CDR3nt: TGCGCCAGCAGCTTGGCGGTGGCAGGGGGAGGTGAGACCCAGTACTTC
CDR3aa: CASSLAVAGGGETQYF

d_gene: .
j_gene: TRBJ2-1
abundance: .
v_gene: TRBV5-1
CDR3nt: TGCGCCAGCAGCTTAAGATGGACTCAGCAGTTCTTC
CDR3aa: CASSLRWTQQFF

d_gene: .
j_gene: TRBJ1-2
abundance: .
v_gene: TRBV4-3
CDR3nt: TGCGCCAGCAGCCAAGAGATCGGGTATGGCTACACCTTC
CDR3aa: CASSQEIGYGYTF

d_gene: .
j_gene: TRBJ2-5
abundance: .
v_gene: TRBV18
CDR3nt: TGTGCCAGCTCACCTCACGAGGGAGAGACCCAGTACTTC
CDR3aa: CASSPHEGETQYF

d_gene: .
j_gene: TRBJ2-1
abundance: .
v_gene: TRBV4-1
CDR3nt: TGCGCCAGCAGCCTGGACTCCTCCCCCAGGGAGCAGTTCTTC
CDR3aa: CASSLDSSPREQFF

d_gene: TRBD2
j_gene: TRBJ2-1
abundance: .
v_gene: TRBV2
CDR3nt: TGTGCCAGCAGTGAAGGTAGCGGGGGCCTCTACAATGAGCAGTTCTTC
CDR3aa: CASSEGSGGLYNEQFF

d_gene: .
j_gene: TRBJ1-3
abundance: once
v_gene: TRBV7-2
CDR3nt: TGTGCCAGCAGCTTACGGGGCGGGAAAAACACCATATATTTT
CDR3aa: CASSLRGGKNTIYF

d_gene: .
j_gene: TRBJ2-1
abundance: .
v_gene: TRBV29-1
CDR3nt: TGCAGCGTTGAAGATCTGGGGGCTTCGAATGAGCAGTTCTTC
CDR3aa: CSVEDLGASNEQFF

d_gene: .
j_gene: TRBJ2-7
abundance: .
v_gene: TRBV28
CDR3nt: TGTGCCAGCAGTTTGTCGACTCGACGCTACGAGCAGTACTTC
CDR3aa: CASSLSTRRYEQYF

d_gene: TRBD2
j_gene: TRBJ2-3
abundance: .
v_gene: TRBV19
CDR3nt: TGTGCCAGTAGTATAGTAGCGGGAGATACAGATACGCAGTATTTT
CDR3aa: CASSIVAGDTDTQYF

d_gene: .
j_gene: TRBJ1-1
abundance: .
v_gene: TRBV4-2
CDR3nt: TGTGCCAGCAGCCAAGGCAGGGTGGGCACTGAAGCTTTCTTT
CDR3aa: CASSQGRVGTEAFF

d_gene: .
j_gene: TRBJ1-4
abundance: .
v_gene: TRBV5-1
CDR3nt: TGCGCCAGCAGCTTGGTCCCAGGGCCTAATGAAAAACTGTTTTTT
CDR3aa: CASSLVPGPNEKLFF

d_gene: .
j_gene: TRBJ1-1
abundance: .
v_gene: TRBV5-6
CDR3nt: TGTGCCAGCAGCTTGCGGGGGGGGGCTGAAGCTTTCTTT
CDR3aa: CASSLRGGAEAFF

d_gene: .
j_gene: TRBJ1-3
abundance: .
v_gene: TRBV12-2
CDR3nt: TGTGCAAGTAATGCCGGGTCCTCTGGAAACACCATATATTTT
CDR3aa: CASNAGSSGNTIYF

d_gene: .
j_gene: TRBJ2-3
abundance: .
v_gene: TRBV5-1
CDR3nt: TGCGCCAGCAGCTTTTCGACAGATACGCAGTATTTT
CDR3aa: CASSFSTDTQYF

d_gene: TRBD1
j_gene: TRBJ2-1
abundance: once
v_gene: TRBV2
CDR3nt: TGTGCCAGCAGAGACAGGGGCGATGAGCAGTTCTTC
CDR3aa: CASRDRGDEQFF

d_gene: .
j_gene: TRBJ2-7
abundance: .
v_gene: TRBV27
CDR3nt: TGTGCCAGCAGTTTACGAGGTGGAGGCTTATACGAGCAGTACTTC
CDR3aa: CASSLRGGGLYEQYF

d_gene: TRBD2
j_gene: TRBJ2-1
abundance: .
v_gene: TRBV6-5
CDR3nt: TGTGCCAGCAGTCTGGGGCGGGGGGGGTTGGATGAGCAGTTCTTC
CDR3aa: CASSLGRGGLDEQFF

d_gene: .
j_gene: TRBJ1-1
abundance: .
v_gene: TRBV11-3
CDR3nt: TGTGCCAGCAGCTTACAAACAGGGCTTGGGGAGAACACTGAAGCTTTCTTT
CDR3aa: CASSLQTGLGENTEAFF

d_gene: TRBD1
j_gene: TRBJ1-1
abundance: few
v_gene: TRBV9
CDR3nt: TGTGCCAGCAGCGTCTTAACAGGGGGGACTGAAGCTTTCTTT
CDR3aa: CASSVLTGGTEAFF

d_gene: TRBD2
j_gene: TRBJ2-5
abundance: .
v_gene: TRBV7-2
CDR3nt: TGTGCCAGCAGCTACGGTAGCGGGAGTGAAGAGACCCAGTACTTC
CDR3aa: CASSYGSGSEETQYF

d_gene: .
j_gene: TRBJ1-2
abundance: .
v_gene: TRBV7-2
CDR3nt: TGTGCCAGCAGCGCAACGACATCGAGTTATGGCTACACCTTC
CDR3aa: CASSATTSSYGYTF

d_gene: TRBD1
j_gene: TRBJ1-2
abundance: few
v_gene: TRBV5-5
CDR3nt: TGTGCCAGCAGTTATACAGGGGCCCTCTATGGCTACACCTTC
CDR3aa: CASSYTGALYGYTF

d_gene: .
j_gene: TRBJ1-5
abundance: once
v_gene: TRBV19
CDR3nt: TGTGCCAGTAGCCAGGCCGTTAATCAGCCCCAGCATTTT
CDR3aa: CASSQAVNQPQHF

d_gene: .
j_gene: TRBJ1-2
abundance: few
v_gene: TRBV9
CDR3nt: TGTGCCAGCAGCGTAGCGGTGGACAGCGCCGCTAGTATTACCTTC
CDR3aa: CASSVAVDSAASITF

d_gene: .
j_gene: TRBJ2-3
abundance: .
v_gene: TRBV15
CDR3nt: TGTGCCGTCGGCGGGCCATCTCCCACAGATACGCAGTATTTT
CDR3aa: CAVGGPSPTDTQYF

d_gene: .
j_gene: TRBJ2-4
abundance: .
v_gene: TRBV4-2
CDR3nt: TGTGCCAGCAGCCAAGATCTCGGGGGATTGAACATTCAGTACTTC
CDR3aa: CASSQDLGGLNIQYF